The 22 T cell receptor beta chains below come from one sample, sequenced in a study of T cells after yellow fever vaccination. TCRdb reanalysed the 5' RACE reads using MiXCR and keeps one entry per CDR3 protein. The sample lists almost 600,000 distinct CDR3 sequences; approximately 15% were seen once. The sequencing used PBMCs, collected on the day of the yellow fever booster vaccination. Receptors originate from a man under 40 who received the YFV17D yellow fever vaccine.

The chain employs TRBV7-2 and TRBJ2-5; D call uncertain. V was cut by 7 bases and J by 5 bases, with 17 bases left in between. The CDR3 spans 14 residues. The V gene's germline CDR1 is SGHTA and CDR2 FQGNSA. CDR3 loop: CASMPFVIGETQYF. The CDR3 DNA reads TGTGCCAGCATGCCTTTCGTGATCGGGGAGACCCAGTACTTC.

V is TRBV5-4 and J is TRBJ2-3; 10 bases match TRBD2. CDR1 is SGHNT and CDR2 is YYREEE in the germline V gene (reference sequence). This CDR3 has 15 residues. V shed 3 bases and J 5 bases; nucleotides not matched to a gene: 6. The CDR3 DNA reads TGTGCCAGCAGCTCTACCTGGACTAGCGGAGATACGCAGTATTTT. Its protein is CASSSTWTSGDTQYF.

A few counts support this clonotype. V usage is TRBV7-9 and J usage is TRBJ1-5, with D perhaps TRBD1 (5 bases). Per germline, CDR1 SEHNR and CDR2 FQNEAQ (reference sequence). Trimming cost V 0 bases and J 7 bases, with 13 bases left between them. The CDR3 is 15 amino acids. The CDR3 region has the DNA TGTGCCAGCAGCTTAGCGGACACGGGGGGACAGCCCCAGCATTTT. Translated: CASSLADTGGQPQHF.

This clonotype was seen more than once but under ten times. CDR3 nucleotides: TGTGCCAGCGGGGCGGGAGGGCCAAGTGGGGCCAACGTCCTGACTTTC. Its translation is CASGAGGPSGANVLTF. The V gene is TRBV28, the J gene TRBJ2-6; TRBD2 aligns across 9 bases. This CDR3 has 16 residues. V dropped 8 bases and J dropped 3; count of bases not matched to a gene: 8. Germline assignment: CDR1 MDHEN and CDR2 SYDVKM.

There are a few counts of this clonotype. The V gene is TRBV12-3 or TRBV12-4, the J gene TRBJ2-6; possible D gene TRBD1, 6 bases. This CDR3 comprises 16 residues. Trimming stripped 7 bases from V and 9 bases from J, with 22 bases between. CDR3 coding DNA: TGTGCCAGCATGTCCCAAGGACAGTCTTACCACAACGTCCTGACTTTC. Encoded protein: CASMSQGQSYHNVLTF.

This clonotype has ten or more counts. V and J are TRBV7-2 and TRBJ2-5; 7 bases align to TRBD1. The J segment lost 0 bases and the V segment lost 5 bases, leaving 6 bases of the junction unmatched. CDR1 and CDR2 (germline): SGHTA, FQGNSA. The CDR3 extends over 15 amino acids. CDR3 in DNA: TGTGCCAGCAGCCACCCGACAGGGTACCAAGAGACCCAGTACTTC. It is translated as CASSHPTGYQETQYF.

This clonotype came up a few times. V is TRBV7-9 and J is TRBJ2-4; unclear D gene. Trimming took off 4 bases at V and 1 base at J, with 14 bases between the two ends. The CDR3 contains 16 residues. The germline V gene encodes CDR1 SEHNR and CDR2 FQNEAQ (reference sequence). DNA for the CDR3: TGTGCCAGCAGCTCAACTGTAGTCTGGGCCAAAAACATTCAGTACTTC. The encoded protein is CASSSTVVWAKNIQYF.

The table lists this clonotype with a few counts. J is TRBJ2-7 and V is TRBV18, with D possibly being TRBD2 (5 bases). The CDR3 extends over 13 amino acids. Deletions cut 3 bases from V and 9 bases from J, with 15 bases between. Per the germline V gene, CDR1 is KGHSH and CDR2 is LQKENI. The CDR3, as DNA: TGTGCCAGCTCACCGGACTCCTCCTTTGGGCAGTACTTC. This codes for CASSPDSSFGQYF.

This clonotype was counted only a few times. The chain couples TRBV7-8 to TRBJ1-3; D may be TRBD1 (5 bases). The CDR3 is 15 amino acids. Germline V CDR1 and CDR2: SGHVS, FQNEAQ. With 6 bases removed from V and 4 bases from J, the gap between germline ends came to 16 bases. In DNA form, the CDR3 reads TGTGCCAGCAGACGTAGCGGGGCAGGGGGAAACACCATATATTTT. Protein: CASRRSGAGGNTIYF.

In this sample, this clonotype turned up a few times. This sequence joins TRBV9 and TRBJ2-2; 11 positions agree with TRBD2. J lost 6 bases, V lost 3 bases, and 13 bases had no gene match. The CDR3 has 18 residues. The germline CDR1 and CDR2 sequences are SGDLS and YYNGEE. The CDR3: CASSAGTSGIRSPGELFF. In nucleotides, the CDR3 is TGTGCCAGCAGCGCCGGGACTAGCGGAATACGGTCCCCCGGGGAGCTGTTTTTT.

The gene calls are TRBV20-1 and TRBJ1-3; 7 bases are a match to TRBD1. With V trimmed by 3 bases and J by 0 bases, 5 bases remained unmatched. This CDR3 contains 15 residues. Looked up from germline, CDR1 is DFQATT and CDR2 is SNEGSKA (reference sequence). CDR3 DNA sequence: TGCAGTGCTAGGAAGGGACAGCTCTCTGGAAACACCATATATTTT. This translates into CSARKGQLSGNTIYF.

This clonotype was counted between two and nine times. The rearrangement joins TRBV5-1 to TRBJ2-7, with 12 bases lining up with TRBD2. Trimming at V came to 3 bases and at J to 0 bases, leaving 10 bases not matched to a gene. The CDR3 extends over 18 amino acids. Germline CDR1 reads SGHRS; CDR2 reads YFSETQ. The CDR3 nucleotides read TGCGCCAGCAGCTCAGGGACTAGCGGGCCAACTTTCTCCTACGAGCAGTACTTC. Its translation: CASSSGTSGPTFSYEQYF.

The V and J genes are TRBV28 and TRBJ2-2; D gene ambiguous. Germline V gives CDR1 MDHEN, CDR2 SYDVKM. V was cut by 7 bases and J by 6 bases, with 9 bases left in between. There are 12 residues in the CDR3. CDR3 region: CASTLIPGELFF. The CDR3 region has the DNA TGTGCCAGCACTCTGATCCCCGGGGAGCTGTTTTTT.

This clonotype was observed many times. The DNA of the CDR3 is TGTGCCAGTAGTAGGGGACGGAACACAGATACGCAGTATTTT. Its protein is CASSRGRNTDTQYF. This chain connects TRBV19 to TRBJ2-3; D tentatively reads TRBD1 or TRBD2 (5 bases each). Germline CDR1 and CDR2: LNHDA and SQIVND (reference sequence). The V end lost 4 bases, the J end lost 2 bases, and 10 bases lay between the germline ends. The CDR3 extends over 14 amino acids.

This rearrangement joins TRBV5-1 to TRBJ1-6; D is ambiguous. The CDR3 is 15 residues long. CDR1 and CDR2 (germline): SGHRS, YFSETQ. Trimming took off 0 bases at V and 6 bases at J, with 10 bases between the two ends. The CDR3 DNA reads TGCGCCAGCAGCTTGGTTCCGGAGGGTAATTCACCCCTCCACTTT. Translated: CASSLVPEGNSPLHF.

This clonotype was picked up a small number of times. The V gene is TRBV27, the J gene TRBJ2-1; 12 bases map to TRBD2. Germline values: CDR1 MNHEY, CDR2 SMNVEV (reference sequence). This CDR3 spans 17 amino acids. V shed 2 bases, J shed 10 bases, and the junction held 12 bases outside the gene matches. The CDR3 loop reads CASSLRRGLAGIWEQFF. The CDR3 DNA reads TGTGCCAGCAGTTTACGCCGCGGACTAGCGGGAATATGGGAGCAGTTCTTC.

The chain recombines TRBV12-3 or TRBV12-4 with TRBJ2-1; 13 nucleotides align to TRBD2. V gave up 6 bases and J gave up 7 bases; unmatched junction bases: 9. CDR3 size: 16 residues. This CDR3 is CASRFGLAGVLNEQFF. The CDR3 DNA reads TGTGCCAGCAGATTCGGACTAGCGGGAGTCCTGAATGAGCAGTTCTTC.

CDR3 DNA sequence: TGTGCCAGCAGCAGCGCTTCTCAGGGGAAAAGCTACAATGAGCAGTTCTTC. It codes for CASSSASQGKSYNEQFF. The gene calls are TRBV6-4 and TRBJ2-1; perhaps TRBD1 as D (6 bases). Germline V gives CDR1 MRHNA, CDR2 SNTAGT. V lost 6 bases and J 3 bases, leaving 21 bases between the germline ends. This CDR3 is 17 amino acids long.

This clonotype was observed at least ten times. The chain carries TRBV6-2 or TRBV6-3 and TRBJ2-7; 7 bases map to TRBD1. Trimming removed 7 bases from V and 6 bases from J; junction bases left unmatched: 24. Germline V lookup: CDR1 MNHEY, CDR2 SVGEGT. The CDR3 runs 18 residues. The CDR3 region is CASTFTPLVGFDRVEQYF. CDR3 DNA sequence: TGTGCCAGCACCTTCACACCTCTTGTCGGGTTCGACAGGGTCGAGCAGTACTTC.

The chain joins TRBV3-1 to TRBJ2-7; 11 positions agree with TRBD2. Germline CDR1 reads LGHDT; CDR2 reads YNNKEL (reference sequence). The CDR3 has 15 residues. With V trimmed by 4 bases and J by 0 bases, 2 bases remained unmatched. CDR3 sequence: CASSPTSGVSYEQYF. CDR3 nucleotides: TGTGCCAGCAGCCCGACTAGCGGGGTCTCCTACGAGCAGTACTTC.

This clonotype was counted ten times or more. This sequence joins TRBV25-1 and TRBJ2-2; a weak D match, TRBD2 (6 bases). CDR3 size: 15 residues. In germline, CDR1 is MGHDK, CDR2 SYGVNS. V lost 5 bases, J lost 2 bases, and 12 bases lay in between. The CDR3 DNA reads as TGTGCCAGCAGTCGTGCGGGACTCAACACCGGGGAGCTGTTTTTT. It specifies CASSRAGLNTGELFF.

The chain links TRBV19 to TRBJ1-5, with 9 positions matching TRBD1. With 7 bases clipped from V and 5 bases from J, the junction kept 9 bases outside the gene matches. Germline CDR1 and CDR2: LNHDA and SQIVND (reference sequence). The CDR3 runs to 15 residues. The CDR3 nucleotides read TGTGCCAGTAACCCGGGACAGGGAAAATATCAGCCCCAGCATTTT. It codes for CASNPGQGKYQPQHF.